This T cell receptor (beta chain) was profiled in a study of blood T cell repertoires in COVID-19. Study in general: Sites across the United States, Italy and Spain contributed samples from acute and convalescent COVID-19. PBMCs, B-cell-depleted T cells, or T cells were the source of the cDNA or gDNA that made up the material.

The length of the CDR3 is 15 residues. V lost 4 bases and J 1 base, leaving 13 bases between the germline ends. Germline V gene sequence: CDR1 SGHVS, CDR2 FNYEAQ. Authors' processing steps: Cell counts per sample came from amplifying reference gene primers. Profiling relied on immunoSEQ multiplex PCR, and the TCRdb table lists in-frame clones only, not all of them. V and J calls and clone size are given by that table; D and trimming were obtained from the DNA. The sample consists of about 140,000 clones, 81% of them appearing once. This clone was picked up one time. The receptor's source is a human donor in a cohort sampled during active COVID-19. The chain combines TRBV7-6 with TRBJ1-1; D may be TRBD1 (5 bases). The sample comprised peripheral blood. For the CDR3, the DNA is TGTGCCAGCAGCTGGGGGAGGGGTGGGAACACTGAAGCTTTCTTT. Translating it yields CASSWGRGGNTEAFF.